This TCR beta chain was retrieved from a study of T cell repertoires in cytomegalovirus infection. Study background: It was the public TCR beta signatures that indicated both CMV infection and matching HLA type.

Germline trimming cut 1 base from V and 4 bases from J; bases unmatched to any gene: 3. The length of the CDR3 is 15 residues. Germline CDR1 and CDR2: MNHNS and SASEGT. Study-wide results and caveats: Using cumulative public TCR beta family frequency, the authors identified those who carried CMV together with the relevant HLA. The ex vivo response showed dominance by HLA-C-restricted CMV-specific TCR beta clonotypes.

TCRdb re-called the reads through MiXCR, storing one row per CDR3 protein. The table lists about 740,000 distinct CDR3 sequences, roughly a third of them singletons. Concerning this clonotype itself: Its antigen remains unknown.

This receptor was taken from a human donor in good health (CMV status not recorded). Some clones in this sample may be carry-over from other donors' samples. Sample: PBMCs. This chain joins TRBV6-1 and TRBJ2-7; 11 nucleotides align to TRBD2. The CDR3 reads CASSEVAGGAYEQYF. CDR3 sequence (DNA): TGTGCCAGCAGTGAAGTAGCGGGGGGGGCTTACGAGCAGTACTTC.